Each of the 8 T cell receptor beta chains below was sequenced from the same sample in a study of technical replicates of blood from four donors. Using immunoSEQ multiplex PCR, the repertoire was profiled, and TCRdb retains in-frame clones only, with some absent. The sample consists of more than 15,000 clones, 82% of them appearing once. The sample consisted of PBMCs. The source of these receptors is a human donor in good health. Some clones in this sample may be carry-over from other donors' samples.

V and J are TRBV10-3 and TRBJ2-7; TRBD1 might be the D (6 bases). Germline V gene data show CDR1 as ENHRY and CDR2 as SYGVKD. Trimming took off 0 bases at V and 5 bases at J, with 11 bases between the two ends. The CDR3 totals 14 residues. The CDR3: CAISESRTAHEQYF. CDR3 coding DNA: TGTGCCATCAGTGAGTCCAGGACAGCCCACGAGCAGTACTTC.

The chain links TRBV4-1 to TRBJ2-7, with D possibly TRBD2 on 8 matching bases. V was pared by 4 bases and J by 3 bases, with 19 bases between. This CDR3 is 16 amino acids long. CDR1 MGHRA and CDR2 YSYEKL come from the germline V gene. DNA for the CDR3: TGCGCCAGCAGCCTCCCCCGGGAGGGGGCGGACTACGAGCAGTACTTC. Protein: CASSLPREGADYEQYF.

This clone was counted a few times. The rearrangement uses TRBV4-2 and TRBJ1-4; D possibly corresponds to TRBD1 (6 bases). Germline V lookup: CDR1 LGHNA, CDR2 YNFKEQ. The CDR3 spans 17 residues. With 1 base removed from V and 3 bases from J, the gap between germline ends came to 15 bases. CDR3 nucleotide sequence: TGTGCCAGCAGCCAAGCCGCTGGGGGCAGGGCTAATGAAAAACTGTTTTTT. Translated: CASSQAAGGRANEKLFF.

This clone has a handful of counts. V and J are TRBV6-5 and TRBJ1-2; tentatively, D is TRBD1 (6 bases). Germline V lookup: CDR1 MNHEY, CDR2 SVGAGI. The CDR3 is 13 residues long. Between the trimmed V and J ends, which lost 2 bases and 6 bases, there was a span of 10 bases. The CDR3 reads CASSYLNRDGYTF. CDR3 coding DNA: TGTGCCAGCAGTTACCTTAACAGGGATGGCTACACCTTC.

The J gene is TRBJ2-5, the V gene TRBV19, with D possibly TRBD1 on 5 matching bases. Trimming stripped 4 bases from V and 4 bases from J, with 16 bases between. The CDR3 runs to 15 residues. Germline V gene data show CDR1 as LNHDA and CDR2 as SQIVND (reference sequence). The CDR3 region is CASSNAQGSGETQYF. The CDR3 DNA reads as TGTGCCAGTAGTAATGCCCAGGGCAGTGGAGAGACCCAGTACTTC.

The rearrangement joins TRBV5-4 to TRBJ2-5; D is perhaps TRBD2 (5 bases). The CDR3 covers 15 residues. Germline CDR1 SGHNT, CDR2 YYREEE (reference sequence). Trimming pared 2 bases from V and 5 bases from J, leaving 16 bases between. For the CDR3, the DNA is TGTGCCAGCAGCTTTTCGGACTTGGGCGGGGAGACCCAGTACTTC. Translated, it gives CASSFSDLGGETQYF.

The rearrangement joins TRBV9 to TRBJ2-1, with a tentative D call TRBD1 (6 bases). Germline V gene lookup returns CDR1 SGDLS and CDR2 YYNGEE. Trimming took off 1 base at V and 10 bases at J, with 21 bases between the two ends. CDR3 length: 16 residues. The CDR3 coding sequence is TGTGCCAGCAGCGTAAACTCAGGACAGTCCCTCGGGGAGCAGTTCTTC. Its protein product is CASSVNSGQSLGEQFF.

This clone was picked up one time. The junction and the germline gene differ at one end; a read error may be behind it. This sequence joins TRBV5-1 and TRBJ2-5; a possible D gene is TRBD1 (5 bases). The germline CDR1 and CDR2 sequences are SGHRS and YFSETQ. The CDR3 totals 15 residues. DNA of the CDR3: TGCGCTAGCAGCTTGGGGCAGGGTAACCAAGAGACCCAGTACTTC. Protein: CASSLGQGNQETQYF.